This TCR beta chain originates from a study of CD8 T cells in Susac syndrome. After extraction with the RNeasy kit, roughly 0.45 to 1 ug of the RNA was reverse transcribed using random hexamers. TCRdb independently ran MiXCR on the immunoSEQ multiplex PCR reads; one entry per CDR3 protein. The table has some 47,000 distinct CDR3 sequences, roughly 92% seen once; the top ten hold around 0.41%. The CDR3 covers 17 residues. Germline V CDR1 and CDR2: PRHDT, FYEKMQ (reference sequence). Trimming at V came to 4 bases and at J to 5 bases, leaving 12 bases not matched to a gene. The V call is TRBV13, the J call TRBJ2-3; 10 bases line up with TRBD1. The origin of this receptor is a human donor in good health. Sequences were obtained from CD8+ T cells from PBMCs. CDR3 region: CASSSWAGTGVGDTQYF. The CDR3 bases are TGTGCCAGCAGCTCGTGGGCCGGGACAGGGGTTGGAGATACGCAGTATTTT.